The next 22 T cell receptor beta chains were all read from a single sample in a study of blood T cell repertoires in COVID-19. TCRdb's table, derived via immunoSEQ multiplex PCR, lists solely in-frame clones and lacks some. The sample contains 130,000 to 150,000 clones, 80% of which appear only once. The sample was peripheral blood. All receptors derive from a man between 65 and 80 years old who had recovered from COVID-19.

This chain joins TRBV5-1 and TRBJ2-1, with 9 bases lining up with TRBD2. After removal of 0 bases from V and 7 bases from J, the junction contained 8 bases not matched to a gene. The CDR3 spans 16 residues. Germline CDR1 reads SGHRS; CDR2 reads YFSETQ. CDR3 in DNA: TGCGCCAGCAGCTTGGATCCAGCGGGAGGTCCGAATGAGCAGTTCTTC. Encoded protein: CASSLDPAGGPNEQFF.

The V and J genes are TRBV30 and TRBJ2-5; 10 nucleotides match TRBD2. The trim removed 4 bases at V and 5 bases at J, leaving 13 bases unmatched. Germline CDR1 GTSNPN, CDR2 SVGIG (reference sequence). This CDR3 comprises 16 residues. The CDR3 DNA is TGTGCCTGGAATCTCGGACTAGCGGCCGGATCGGAGACCCAGTACTTC. It is translated as CAWNLGLAAGSETQYF.

The chain has TRBV5-6 and TRBJ2-1; the D gene is possibly TRBD2 (5 bases). This CDR3 comprises 15 residues. V was cut by 4 bases and J by 5 bases, with 16 bases left in between. Germline loops: CDR1 SGHDT, CDR2 YYEEEE. This CDR3 reads CASSDSAEFDNEQFF. CDR3 nucleotides: TGTGCCAGCAGCGATAGCGCGGAGTTCGACAATGAGCAGTTCTTC.

The V and J genes are TRBV5-1 and TRBJ2-1; 13 nucleotides align to TRBD2. This CDR3 is built from 20 residues. Germline V gene sequence: CDR1 SGHRS, CDR2 YFSETQ. J was trimmed by 1 base and V by 4 bases; bases with no gene match: 14. CDR3 in amino acids: CASSTLGKGLAGVSYNEQFF. CDR3 bases: TGCGCCAGCAGCACCTTGGGTAAAGGACTAGCGGGAGTATCCTACAATGAGCAGTTCTTC.

The CDR3, as DNA: TGTGCCAGCAGCCAGTATGGAGAGCAAGAGACCCAGTACTTC. This translates into CASSQYGEQETQYF. The genes are TRBV3-1 (or the pseudogene TRBV3-2) and TRBJ2-5; D call uncertain. This CDR3 contains 14 residues. Germline V lookup: CDR1 LGHDT, CDR2 YNNKEL (reference sequence). Between the trimmed V and J ends, which lost 3 bases and 2 bases, there was a span of 10 bases.

J is TRBJ2-2 and V is TRBV5-6, with 7 bases aligning to TRBD2. This CDR3 comprises 15 residues. Germline-derived CDR1 and CDR2 are SGHDT and YYEEEE. Trimming removed 5 bases from V and 2 bases from J; junction bases left unmatched: 6. The CDR3 spells CASRPGLPNTGELFF. DNA for the CDR3: TGTGCCAGCAGACCGGGACTACCCAACACCGGGGAGCTGTTTTTT.

The chain recombines TRBV10-2 with TRBJ1-5; the D gene is possibly TRBD1 (6 bases). Trimming removed 0 bases from V and 1 base from J, with 10 bases in between. This CDR3 spans 16 amino acids. Germline CDR1 WSHSY, CDR2 SAAADI. The CDR3 DNA sequence: TGCGCCAGCAGTGAGTCGAAGGGGGGGAGCAATCAGCCCCAGCATTTT. Its translation: CASSESKGGSNQPQHF.

The J gene is TRBJ2-2, the V gene TRBV30; TRBD1 matches 9 bases. Germline V gene lookup returns CDR1 GTSNPN and CDR2 SVGIG (reference sequence). There are 15 residues in the CDR3. With 0 bases clipped from V and 6 bases from J, the junction kept 5 bases outside the gene matches. CDR3 loop: CAWSVEGQGPGELFF. The CDR3 nucleotides are TGTGCCTGGAGTGTTGAGGGACAGGGTCCCGGGGAGCTGTTTTTT.

The J gene is TRBJ2-6, the V gene TRBV4-1, with a weak D call TRBD2 (5 bases). Germline lookup yields CDR1 MGHRA and CDR2 YSYEKL. Trimming shortened V by 1 base and J by 3 bases, and 13 bases separated the two germline ends. The CDR3 is made up of 17 amino acids. CDR3 bases: TGCGCCAGCAGCCAAGTCTCTGGTGGACTTGGGGCCAACGTCCTGACTTTC. Translation: CASSQVSGGLGANVLTF.

The J gene is TRBJ1-3, the V gene TRBV18; 7 bases match TRBD1. The germline gives CDR1 KGHSH, CDR2 LQKENI. Trimming took 4 bases from V and 0 from J; bases not matched to a gene: 15. The CDR3 runs 19 residues. CDR3 bases: TGTGCCAGCTCACTGCAGCGAACAGGGGTTCCAAGCTCTGGAAACACCATATATTTT. Its translation: CASSLQRTGVPSSGNTIYF.

The V and J genes are TRBV3-1 (or the pseudogene TRBV3-2) and TRBJ2-6; D gene uncertain. Trimming shortened V by 4 bases and J by 2 bases, and 6 bases separated the two germline ends. Germline CDR1 is LGHDT and CDR2 is YNNKEL (reference sequence). This CDR3 spans 14 amino acids. The CDR3 region is CASSPYTGANVLTF. In nucleotides, the CDR3 is TGTGCCAGCAGCCCGTACACTGGGGCCAACGTCCTGACTTTC.

The V call is TRBV29-1, the J call TRBJ1-2; 8 bases match TRBD1. V dropped 6 bases and J dropped 2; count of bases not matched to a gene: 2. This CDR3 has 12 amino acids. The germline gives CDR1 SQVTM, CDR2 ANQGSEA. Written as DNA, the CDR3 is TGCAGCGTGTGGACAGGGAACTATGGCTACACCTTC. Amino acids: CSVWTGNYGYTF.

The rearrangement uses TRBV12-5 and TRBJ2-1; 13 bases align to TRBD2. V lost 7 bases and J lost 7; bases outside the gene matches: 10. From germline, CDR1 is LGHNT and CDR2 FRNRAP. This CDR3 spans 16 amino acids. In DNA form, the CDR3 reads TGTGCTAGTGCGGGACCGGGACTAGCGGGACTAAATGAGCAGTTCTTC. Its translation: CASAGPGLAGLNEQFF.

This clone has a single count. This chain connects TRBV9 to TRBJ1-4; tentatively, D is TRBD1 (6 bases). CDR1 and CDR2 (germline): SGDLS, YYNGEE. The CDR3 is 14 residues long. V dropped 0 bases and J dropped 8 bases, with 11 bases sitting between them. The CDR3 is CASSVGQDREKLFF. For the CDR3, the DNA is TGTGCCAGCAGCGTAGGACAGGACAGAGAAAAACTGTTTTTT.

The rearrangement links TRBV4-1 to TRBJ2-1; no reliable D call. This CDR3 comprises 15 residues. CDR1 and CDR2 (germline): MGHRA, YSYEKL. Trimming shortened V by 1 base and J by 6 bases, and 13 bases separated the two germline ends. CDR3 sequence (DNA): TGCGCCAGCAGCCAAGTGACTGGCCTGCTCAATGAGCAGTTCTTC. Its protein is CASSQVTGLLNEQFF.

The rearrangement uses TRBV2 and TRBJ1-2; D uncertain. The CDR3 totals 16 residues. The V end lost 1 base, the J end lost 2 bases, and 14 bases lay between the germline ends. The germline V gene encodes CDR1 SNHLY and CDR2 FYNNEI. Here the CDR3 reads CASSEEIEVTNYGYTF. DNA for the CDR3: TGTGCCAGCAGTGAAGAGATAGAGGTCACCAACTATGGCTACACCTTC.

V usage is TRBV12-3 or TRBV12-4 and J usage is TRBJ2-7; 7 bases map to TRBD1. The CDR3 totals 13 residues. V gave up 6 bases and J gave up 7 bases; unmatched junction bases: 9. CDR3: CASSPGTAQEQYF. The CDR3, as DNA: TGTGCCAGCAGCCCTGGGACAGCCCAGGAGCAGTACTTC.

This clone appeared once. The rearrangement links TRBV5-4 to TRBJ2-7, with D hard to call. This CDR3 contains 13 residues. Trimming took 0 bases from V and 6 from J, leaving 10 bases between them. The germline CDR1 and CDR2 sequences are SGHNT and YYREEE (reference sequence). CDR3: CASSLAIRSEQYF. CDR3 in DNA: TGTGCCAGCAGCTTGGCCATACGGAGCGAGCAGTACTTC.

The V call is TRBV5-4, the J call TRBJ2-1; the match to TRBD2 covers 12 bases. The CDR3 is 15 amino acids. V lost 4 bases to trimming and J lost 7 bases; unmatched junction nucleotides: 6. Germline-derived CDR1 and CDR2 are SGHNT and YYREEE (reference sequence). CDR3 region: CASSRTSGKGNEQFF. For the CDR3, the DNA is TGTGCCAGCAGCCGGACTAGCGGGAAGGGGAATGAGCAGTTCTTC.

V usage is TRBV5-4 and J usage is TRBJ2-1; 8 nucleotides align to TRBD2. This CDR3 has 15 amino acids. CDR1 and CDR2 from the germline V gene are SGHNT and YYREEE (reference sequence). After removal of 3 bases from V and 7 bases from J, the junction contained 9 bases not matched to a gene. CDR3 sequence: CASSSPLRGENEQFF. CDR3 bases: TGTGCCAGCAGCTCCCCCCTGCGGGGGGAGAATGAGCAGTTCTTC.

The gene calls are TRBV3-1 (or the pseudogene TRBV3-2) and TRBJ2-7, with D perhaps TRBD1 (6 bases). V gave up 1 base and J gave up 3 bases, with 19 bases separating them. Germline V gene data show CDR1 as LGHDT and CDR2 as YNNKEL (reference sequence). The CDR3 sequence is 17 residues long. Written as DNA, the CDR3 is TGTGCCAGCAGCCAAGCAGTTCCCGGGACACCTGTCTACGAGCAGTACTTC. This translates into CASSQAVPGTPVYEQYF.

The rearrangement joins TRBV7-2 to TRBJ2-2, with 9 bases matching TRBD1. Per the germline V gene, CDR1 is SGHTA and CDR2 is FQGNSA. The J segment lost 4 bases and the V segment lost 3 bases, leaving 0 bases of the junction unmatched. The CDR3 spans 14 residues. DNA for the CDR3: TGTGCCAGCAGCTTGACAGGGGGCACCGGGGAGCTGTTTTTT. It translates to CASSLTGGTGELFF.